The text below deals with one T cell receptor beta chain. The antigen this receptor binds is unknown. Qualities for individual bases were not recorded, and no much larger clone is one base off. The CDR3 runs 13 amino acids, cysteine and phenylalanine included. Only CDR3 DNA is held: 39 bases, read in frame from base 1. Trimming at the junction amounts to 2 bases on V and 8 bases on J, and the germline ends lie 12 bases apart. Looking up the germline V gene yields CDR1 MNHEY and CDR2 SVGEGT. A patient counted as having stable Graves' hyperthyroidism if no progression to ophthalmopathy occurred over 18 months of follow-up. Hyperthyroidism patients were newly diagnosed, with disease duration under 2 months, and aged 18 to 65 years. The study excluded patients with uncontrolled infections, other autoimmune diseases, pregnancy or lactation. Diagnoses were established on the basis of clinical symptoms, serum thyroxine and TRAb, thyroid ultrasound, and orbital computed tomography. Ficoll-Paque density gradient centrifugation was used to isolate PBMCs from approximately 10 ml of fresh peripheral blood. Total RNA was extracted with Trizol reagent, and quality was checked on an Agilent 2100 Bioanalyzer.

Amplification of TCR beta CDR3 regions was carried out from RNA transcripts. The first round of RT-PCR for the TCR CDR3 was performed with the HTBI primer set and the Qiagen OneStep RT-PCR kit. Libraries were constructed in a second round of multiplex PCR, after which size selection and purification were carried out. Paired-end sequencing of the libraries was performed with 100 bp reads on an Illumina HiSeq2000. In the source study's methods: SOAPnuke was used to process the raw data, throwing out any read that contained adapters or uncalled bases, had a mean Phred below 15, or lacked an exact constant-primer or identifier match. High-quality paired reads were merged with COPE v1.2.5, and unique nucleotide sequences were defined as clonotypes. Clonotypes were aligned to IMGT TRBV, TRBD and TRBJ reference segments using MiTCR v1.1. Analysis was restricted to V-J combinations with a frequency above 0.0001, which covered 98% to 99.2% of repertoires. The TCS score was defined as the ratio of F50 (clonal expansion) to E x V (chaos), calculated using BLOSUM62-based TCRdist between CDR3 peptides within each V-J. Welch's t-statistics and random forest reduced roughly 540 V-J features to roughly 13, which were used in a naive Bayes classifier (R e1071). The Morisita-Horn index was used to measure how similar the thyroid and blood repertoires were. The raw public data were reprocessed by TCRdb itself: fastp quality trimming at Q25, MiXCR clonotype calling, in-frame beta chains only. For every CDR3 protein sequence, its rows merge into one entry that carries the most common genes and DNA. The V and J calls reflect TCRdb's pipeline rather than the authors' work. The sample has hundreds of thousands of distinct CDR3 sequences on record, roughly a third of them singletons. The ten top clones hold 30% to 40% of the sample.

The sample belongs to a study of T cells in Graves' hyperthyroidism and ophthalmopathy (dated by TCRdb to the late 2010s). Notes on the research overall: Peripheral blood samples were taken at the time of initial diagnosis, prior to any treatment. TCR V-J signatures able to tell the groups apart were searched for in a discovery cohort of 90 to 100 patients, of whom approximately 40 had Graves' ophthalmopathy and 55 to 65 had stable Graves' hyperthyroidism. Prospective prediction of ophthalmopathy was tested in an independent validation cohort consisting of 18 to 20 hyperthyroidism patients and 15 or so patients who later progressed to ophthalmopathy. The roughly 90 discovery patients were divided at random into training and test sets in a 7:3 ratio. The study also compared thyroid tissue and blood T-cell repertoires from five or six Graves' hyperthyroidism patients. After sampling, hyperthyroidism patients received methimazole starting at 30 mg daily, and ophthalmopathy patients received high-dose intravenous methylprednisolone. TCR Vbeta CDR3 sequencing of 140 or so peripheral blood samples (about 45 ophthalmopathy, about 75 hyperthyroidism and approximately 17 progressor patients) is reported in the paper.

Paper-wide results and their limitations: In validation, the model predicted progression to ophthalmopathy a median of about 6.8 months before onset, with about 71% sensitivity and roughly 77% specificity. Ophthalmopathy was separated from stable hyperthyroidism by a 13 V-J signature model, with approximately 86% sensitivity and roughly 81% specificity obtained in cross-validation and 80%/75% obtained in testing. No statistical method was used to set the sample size in advance, and investigators knew the group allocation. Most expanded thyroid clonotypes (frequency above 0.001) were also detected in blood, a finding suggesting that blood repertoires may reflect thyroid immune responses.

The chain couples TRBV6-2 or TRBV6-3 to TRBJ1-2; a tentative D match to TRBD1 spans 5 bases. The sequencing sample was made of blood. The origin of this receptor is a woman aged 35 to 49 with Graves' hyperthyroidism. The CDR3 reads CASSYETVGGYTF. The DNA reads TGTGCCAGCAGTTACGAGACAGTCGGCGGCTACACCTTC.